This passage covers 32 T cell receptor beta chains from one sample sequenced in a study of early T cells in non-severe SARS-CoV-2 infection (dated by TCRdb to about 2021). Library preparation used 5' RACE. Sequencing took place on a NextSeq 500. Using fastp at Q25 and MiXCR, TCRdb reprocessed the public reads and kept productive beta chains. CDR3 protein duplicates are merged, each entry listing the most common genes and DNA. This sample has approximately 100,000 distinct CDR3 sequences in its table, and 14% of those were observed once. About 6% of the sample is taken by the ten largest. Sequencing was performed on whole blood. Source of these receptors: an adult who was a healthcare worker with PCR-confirmed SARS-CoV-2 infection or an uninfected control (not recorded which).

This clonotype was counted only a few times. The chain employs TRBV7-3 and TRBJ1-6; a possible D gene is TRBD1 (6 bases). V lost 0 bases to trimming and J lost 6 bases, with 9 bases between them. Germline CDR1 and CDR2: SGHTA and FQGTGA. This CDR3 has 15 amino acids. The CDR3 bases are TGTGCCAGCAGCTTAACTTGGGGGCCTAATTCACCCCTCCACTTT. This codes for CASSLTWGPNSPLHF.

In this sample, this clonotype turned up a few times. The rearrangement uses TRBV20-1 and TRBJ1-3, with D possibly being TRBD1 (6 bases). V lost 6 bases and J lost 3, with 15 bases in between. Germline V gene data show CDR1 as DFQATT and CDR2 as SNEGSKA (reference sequence). The CDR3 totals 14 residues. This CDR3 is CSAPAGGGGNTIYF. The CDR3 nucleotides read TGCAGTGCCCCCGCGGGAGGGGGTGGAAACACCATATATTTT.

The chain is built from TRBV12-3 or TRBV12-4 and TRBJ1-1; D perhaps matches TRBD1 (5 bases). This CDR3 contains 14 residues. Trimming removed 3 bases at V and 1 base at J, with 9 bases between. CDR3 protein: CASSLSRENTEAFF. The CDR3 nucleotides read TGTGCCAGCAGTTTGAGCAGGGAGAACACTGAAGCTTTCTTT.

This clonotype has ten or more counts. This chain links TRBV29-1 with TRBJ2-7; 7 nucleotides agree with TRBD2. In germline, CDR1 is SQVTM, CDR2 ANQGSEA. The V and J ends lost 4 bases and 6 bases, in that order; junction bases with no gene match: 9. The CDR3 is made up of 13 amino acids. The CDR3 DNA follows: TGCAGCGTTGGTTGGGGCGGGAGCGGCGAGCAGTACTTC. It translates to CSVGWGGSGEQYF.

There are a few counts of this clonotype. The chain employs TRBV12-3 or TRBV12-4 and TRBJ1-3, with 7 nucleotides matching TRBD1. The J segment lost 2 bases and the V segment lost 10 bases, leaving 17 bases of the junction unmatched. This CDR3 comprises 17 residues. The CDR3 region has the DNA TGTGCCATCCAAAATCCCCGGGACAGATCCACTGGAAACACCATATATTTT. This sequence encodes CAIQNPRDRSTGNTIYF.

DNA for the CDR3: TGTGCCAGCAGTGACAGAGCGGGGGCCCCAGATACGCAGTATTTT. Its translation: CASSDRAGAPDTQYF. The V gene is TRBV6-4, the J gene TRBJ2-3, with 8 bases fitting TRBD2. Germline values: CDR1 MRHNA, CDR2 SNTAGT. With V trimmed by 2 bases and J by 4 bases, 5 bases remained unmatched. The CDR3 is 15 amino acids.

The sample holds many counts of this clonotype. The chain recombines TRBV6-4 with TRBJ2-5, with D perhaps TRBD1 (6 bases). The V gene lost 3 bases and the J gene lost 1 base, with 6 bases spanning the gap. Germline V gene data show CDR1 as MRHNA and CDR2 as SNTAGT. The CDR3 sequence is 13 residues long. CDR3: CASSEGAQETQYF. The CDR3 DNA sequence: TGTGCCAGCAGTGAGGGGGCCCAAGAGACCCAGTACTTC.

J is TRBJ2-3 and V is TRBV28; the D is unclear. Germline CDR1 reads MDHEN; CDR2 reads SYDVKM. The CDR3 loop spans 13 amino acids. V was cut by 2 bases and J by 7 bases, with 10 bases left in between. The CDR3 DNA follows: TGTGCCAGCAGTTTACCCCATCTTAATACGCAGTATTTT. Translation gives CASSLPHLNTQYF.

This clonotype was found a few times. The V call is TRBV10-3, the J call TRBJ2-5; the D call may be TRBD1 or TRBD2 (5 bases each). This CDR3 spans 13 amino acids. V lost 6 bases and J 2 bases, leaving 10 bases between the germline ends. Germline V gene sequence: CDR1 ENHRY, CDR2 SYGVKD. The CDR3 protein is CAIRGTAQETQYF. In DNA form, the CDR3 reads TGTGCCATCAGAGGGACCGCGCAAGAGACCCAGTACTTC.

CDR3 in DNA: TGCAACCTCCCTACCCGGGGGGCCTTCAATGAGCAGTTCTTC. It specifies CNLPTRGAFNEQFF. The chain recombines TRBV29-1 with TRBJ2-1, with a tentative D call TRBD2 (7 bases). Per the germline V gene, CDR1 is SQVTM and CDR2 is ANQGSEA. The CDR3 runs to 14 residues.

This clonotype was detected ten times or more. The chain employs TRBV6-1 and TRBJ1-3, with 8 bases matching TRBD1. The CDR3 length is 16 residues. Germline V CDR1 and CDR2: MNHNS, SASEGT. The J segment lost 0 bases and the V segment lost 3 bases, leaving 4 bases of the junction unmatched. This CDR3 is CASSEDRVTSGNTIYF. The CDR3 DNA sequence: TGTGCCAGCAGTGAGGACAGGGTAACCTCTGGAAACACCATATATTTT.

The table lists this clonotype with a few counts. The chain recombines TRBV28 with TRBJ1-2; 11 bases are a match to TRBD1. Per germline, CDR1 MDHEN and CDR2 SYDVKM. V dropped 6 bases and J dropped 7; count of bases not matched to a gene: 10. This CDR3 contains 15 residues. The CDR3 coding sequence is TGTGCCAGCAGCCCTCCCGGACAGGGGGCGCGTGGCTACACCTTC. This translates into CASSPPGQGARGYTF.

Ten or more counts support this clonotype. The V call is TRBV5-1, the J call TRBJ1-5, with unresolved D. The CDR3 has 16 residues. The germline V and J ends were trimmed by 0 bases and 2 bases, with 12 bases remaining between them. Germline CDR1 and CDR2: SGHRS and YFSETQ. The CDR3 region is CASSLGPDGGNQPQHF. The CDR3 DNA sequence: TGCGCCAGCAGCTTGGGGCCGGACGGTGGCAATCAGCCCCAGCATTTT.

The CDR3 here is CASSLYFIMETQYF. CDR3 DNA sequence: TGTGCCAGCAGCTTATATTTTATAATGGAGACCCAGTACTTC. The chain joins TRBV7-2 to TRBJ2-5; no firm D call. With 2 bases removed from V and 5 bases from J, the gap between germline ends came to 12 bases. The CDR3 totals 14 residues. Germline V gives CDR1 SGHTA, CDR2 FQGNSA.

This clonotype was detected many times. The chain has TRBV5-1 and TRBJ1-5, with 9 bases identical to TRBD1. The CDR3 contains 14 residues. Per germline, CDR1 SGHRS and CDR2 YFSETQ. Trimming at V came to 4 bases and at J to 7 bases, leaving 6 bases not matched to a gene. This CDR3 reads CASSLGQGGQPQHF. The CDR3 coding sequence is TGCGCCAGCAGCCTGGGACAGGGAGGGCAGCCCCAGCATTTT. The variable domain in full, completed from reference TRBV5-1 and TRBJ1-5, reads KAGVTQTPRYLIKTRGQQVTLSCSPISGHRSVSWYQQTPGQGLQFLFEYFSETQRNKGNFPGRFSGRQFSNSRSEMNVSTLELGDSALYLCASSLGQGGQPQHFGDGTRLSIL.

In this sample, this clonotype turned up a few times. The chain recombines TRBV28 with TRBJ2-1; TRBD2 matches at 8 bases. CDR3 length: 14 amino acids. Germline values: CDR1 MDHEN, CDR2 SYDVKM. J lost 6 bases, V lost 3 bases, and 4 bases had no gene match. CDR3 DNA sequence: TGTGCCAGCAGTTTGCTCGGGGGGGCCAATGAGCAGTTCTTC. Translated: CASSLLGGANEQFF.

This clonotype has at least ten counts. The chain joins TRBV30 to TRBJ1-6, with 9 nucleotides matching TRBD1. CDR1 is GTSNPN and CDR2 is SVGIG in the germline V gene (reference sequence). This CDR3 is 12 amino acids long. The trim removed 8 bases at V and 10 bases at J, leaving 6 bases unmatched. This chain's CDR3 is CAQDRGNSPLHF. The CDR3, as DNA: TGTGCCCAGGACAGGGGTAACTCACCCCTCCACTTT.

V is TRBV29-1 and J is TRBJ2-7, with TRBD1 matching 8 bases. With V trimmed by 7 bases and J by 3 bases, 5 bases remained unmatched. The CDR3 extends over 12 amino acids. Germline V gives CDR1 SQVTM, CDR2 ANQGSEA. CDR3 region: CSGGQEFYEQYF. The CDR3 region has the DNA TGCAGCGGGGGACAGGAGTTCTACGAGCAGTACTTC.

The chain links TRBV29-1 to TRBJ2-1, with 13 bases matching TRBD2. CDR1 SQVTM and CDR2 ANQGSEA come from the germline V gene. This CDR3 has 15 residues. Losses at the gene ends were 7 bases for V and 2 bases for J; bases not matched to a gene: 5. CDR3 nucleotide sequence: TGCAGCGCTGGACTAGCGGGGGCGACCTACAATGAGCAGTTCTTC. Its protein is CSAGLAGATYNEQFF.

The chain recombines TRBV27 with TRBJ2-7; 11 bases align to TRBD2. The CDR3 consists of 16 residues. Trimming took 3 bases from V and 0 from J; bases not matched to a gene: 4. CDR1 and CDR2 from the germline V gene are MNHEY and SMNVEV (reference sequence). The CDR3 DNA is TGTGCCAGCAGTTTCTCGACTAGCGGGGTCTCCTACGAGCAGTACTTC. Its translation: CASSFSTSGVSYEQYF.

This clonotype was found many times. The chain employs TRBV9 and TRBJ2-1; D unresolved. This CDR3 region has 11 residues. Trimming shortened V by 3 bases and J by 5 bases, and 3 bases separated the two germline ends. The germline CDR1 and CDR2 sequences are SGDLS and YYNGEE. The CDR3 nucleotides are TGTGCCAGCAGCGGTAACAATGAGCAGTTCTTC. Its protein product is CASSGNNEQFF.

This chain links TRBV18 with TRBJ1-1, with a possible D match to TRBD1 (6 bases). The CDR3 totals 14 residues. Trimming took off 2 bases at V and 3 bases at J, with 10 bases between the two ends. Germline assignment: CDR1 KGHSH and CDR2 LQKENI. The CDR3 loop reads CASSPARGYTEAFF. DNA of the CDR3: TGTGCCAGCTCACCAGCCAGGGGATACACTGAAGCTTTCTTT.

The table lists this clonotype with many counts. The CDR3 loop reads CASSQHPGEKRGYGYTF. CDR3 DNA sequence: TGTGCCAGCAGCCAACACCCGGGGGAAAAACGAGGGTATGGCTACACCTTC. This chain links TRBV3-1 with TRBJ1-2, with D perhaps TRBD1 (5 bases). Trimming cost V 2 bases and J 5 bases, with 21 bases left between them. CDR1 is LGHDT, CDR2 YNNKEL, per germline (reference sequence). There are 17 residues in the CDR3. Looking up the rest from reference TRBV3-1 and TRBJ1-2 gives the full variable domain: DTAVSQTPKYLVTQMGNDKSIKCEQNLGHDTMYWYKQDSKKFLKIMFSYNNKELIINETVPNRFSPKSPDKAHLNLHINSLELGDSAVYFCASSQHPGEKRGYGYTFGSGTRLTVV.

This clonotype occurred many times. The chain joins TRBV29-1 to TRBJ2-7, with 9 bases lining up with TRBD1. The V gene end was trimmed by 6 bases and the J gene end by 1 base; junction bases not matched to a gene: 7. CDR3 length: 14 residues. Germline V gene data show CDR1 as SQVTM and CDR2 as ANQGSEA. The CDR3, as DNA: TGCAGCGTCGGGGCCGGGACAGGGTCCTACGAGCAGTACTTC. Protein: CSVGAGTGSYEQYF.

This clonotype was seen at least ten times. The chain links TRBV11-2 to TRBJ2-1, with 9 nucleotides matching TRBD2. Germline assignment: CDR1 SGHAT and CDR2 FQNNGV. Trimming removed 8 bases from V and 6 bases from J; junction bases left unmatched: 11. There are 15 residues in the CDR3. CDR3 region: CASHTRASGANEQFF. The CDR3 DNA reads TGTGCCAGCCATACCAGGGCTAGCGGGGCCAATGAGCAGTTCTTC. Full variable domain (missing parts from reference TRBV11-2 and TRBJ2-1): EAGVAQSPRYKIIEKRQSVAFWCNPISGHATLYWYQQILGQGPKLLIQFQNNGVVDDSQLPKDRFSAERLKGVDSTLKIQPAKLEDSAVYLCASHTRASGANEQFFGPGTRLTVL.

This clonotype has just a few counts. The chain employs TRBV5-5 and TRBJ1-3, with TRBD1 as a possible D gene (5 bases). The CDR3 runs 16 residues. The ends were cut back, 1 base at V and 0 bases at J, with 11 bases in the middle. Germline V gene data show CDR1 as SGHKS and CDR2 as YYEKEE (reference sequence). CDR3 DNA: TGTGCCAGCAGCTTGTCGGGACCTACCTCTGGAAACACCATATATTTT. Translated, it gives CASSLSGPTSGNTIYF.

This clonotype was seen a few times. The J gene is TRBJ2-2, the V gene TRBV7-2; D gene uncertain. Germline V lookup: CDR1 SGHTA, CDR2 FQGNSA. This CDR3 contains 14 residues. Trimming removed 2 bases from V and 3 bases from J, with 7 bases in between. As DNA, the CDR3 is TGTGCCAGCAGCTTAATCTGGGACACCGGGGAGCTGTTTTTT. Amino acids: CASSLIWDTGELFF. Full variable domain (outside the CDR3, taken from reference TRBV7-2 and TRBJ2-2): GAGVSQSPSNKVTEKGKDVELRCDPISGHTALYWYRQSLGQGLEFLIYFQGNSAPDKSGLPSDRFSAERTGGSVSTLTIQRTQQEDSAVYLCASSLIWDTGELFFGEGSRLTVL.

This clonotype was detected ten times or more. The chain recombines TRBV29-1 with TRBJ2-7; 7 nucleotides align to TRBD1. Germline CDR1 and CDR2: SQVTM and ANQGSEA. This CDR3 is built from 12 residues. Germline trimming cut 7 bases from V and 6 bases from J; bases unmatched to any gene: 9. The CDR3, as DNA: TGCAGCGCGGGACAGCTTAGTGGCGAGCAGTACTTC. Translated, it gives CSAGQLSGEQYF.

This clonotype was found many times. The chain couples TRBV20-1 to TRBJ2-1; 7 bases line up with TRBD2. CDR1 is DFQATT and CDR2 is SNEGSKA in the germline V gene (reference sequence). The CDR3 is 15 residues long. With V trimmed by 5 bases and J by 5 bases, 12 bases remained unmatched. The CDR3 sequence: CSALPGTTSNNEQFF. DNA for the CDR3: TGCAGTGCTCTTCCCGGGACTACGAGTAACAATGAGCAGTTCTTC.

The CDR3 nucleotides read TGTGCCAGCCGGGACATCGCTGAAGCTTTCTTT. It codes for CASRDIAEAFF. The chain carries TRBV2 and TRBJ1-1; possible D gene TRBD1, 6 bases. V lost 8 bases and J 6 bases, leaving 10 bases between the germline ends. CDR1 SNHLY and CDR2 FYNNEI come from the germline V gene. This CDR3 comprises 11 residues.

The chain combines TRBV28 with TRBJ2-7; D possibly uses TRBD1 or TRBD2 (5 bases each). The CDR3 consists of 14 residues. Germline CDR1 and CDR2: MDHEN and SYDVKM. V was trimmed by 6 bases and J by 3 bases, leaving 15 bases between them. The CDR3 coding sequence is TGTGCCAGCAGGCCCCTGGGACCGAGCTACGAGCAGTACTTC. Protein: CASRPLGPSYEQYF.

There are a few counts of this clonotype. The chain combines TRBV15 with TRBJ1-2; the D gene is possibly TRBD1 (5 bases). Germline CDR1 is LNHNV and CDR2 is YYDKDF (reference sequence). This CDR3 has 14 residues. Trimming shortened V by 0 bases and J by 4 bases, and 9 bases separated the two germline ends. CDR3 nucleotides: TGTGCCACCAGCAGAGATGGGACGGTCTATGGCTACACCTTC. It yields the protein CATSRDGTVYGYTF.